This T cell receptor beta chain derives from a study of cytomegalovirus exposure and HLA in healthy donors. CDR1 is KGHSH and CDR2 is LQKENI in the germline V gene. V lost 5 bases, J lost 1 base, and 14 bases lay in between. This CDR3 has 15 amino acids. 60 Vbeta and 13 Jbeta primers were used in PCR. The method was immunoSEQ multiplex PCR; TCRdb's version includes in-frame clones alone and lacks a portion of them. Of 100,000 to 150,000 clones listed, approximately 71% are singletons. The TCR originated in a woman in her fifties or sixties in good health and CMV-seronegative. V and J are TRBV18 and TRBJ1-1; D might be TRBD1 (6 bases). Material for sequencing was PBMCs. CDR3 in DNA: TGTGCCAGCTCAGACGGACAGCAAGGGAACACTGAAGCTTTCTTT. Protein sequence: CASSDGQQGNTEAFF.